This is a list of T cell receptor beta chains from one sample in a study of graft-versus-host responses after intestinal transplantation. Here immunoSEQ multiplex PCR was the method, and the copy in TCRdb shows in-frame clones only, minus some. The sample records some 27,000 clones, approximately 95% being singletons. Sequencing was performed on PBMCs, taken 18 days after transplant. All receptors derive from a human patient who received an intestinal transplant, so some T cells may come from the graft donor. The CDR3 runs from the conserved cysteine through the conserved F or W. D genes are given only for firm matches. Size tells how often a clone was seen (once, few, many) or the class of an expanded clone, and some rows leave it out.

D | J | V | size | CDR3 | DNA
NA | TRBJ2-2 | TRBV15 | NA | CATSRGIDHRATGELFF | TGTGCCACCAGCAGAGGTATCGACCACCGAGCAACCGGGGAGCTGTTTTTT
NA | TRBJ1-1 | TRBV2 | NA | CASRSGATEAFF | TGTGCCAGCAGGTCAGGGGCCACTGAAGCTTTCTTT
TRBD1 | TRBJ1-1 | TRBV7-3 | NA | CASSPQGADTEAFF | TGTGCCAGCAGCCCCCAGGGGGCTGACACTGAAGCTTTCTTT
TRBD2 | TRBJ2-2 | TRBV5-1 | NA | CASSFGLAGGNGELFF | TGCGCCAGCAGCTTCGGGCTAGCGGGGGGAAACGGGGAGCTGTTTTTT
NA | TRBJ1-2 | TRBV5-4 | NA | CASSPTNRASTYGYTF | TGTGCCAGCAGCCCGACCAACAGGGCGTCTACCTATGGCTACACCTTC
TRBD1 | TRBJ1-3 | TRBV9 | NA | CASSVEDRAADTIYF | TGTGCCAGCAGCGTAGAGGACAGGGCAGCAGACACCATATATTTT
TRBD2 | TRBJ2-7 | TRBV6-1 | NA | CASSGGGRDPYEQYF | TGTGCCAGCAGTGGGGGAGGGCGGGACCCCTACGAGCAGTACTTC
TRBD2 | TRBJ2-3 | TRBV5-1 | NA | CASSSIVAGGTDTQYF | TGCGCCAGCAGCTCCATAGTAGCGGGGGGCACAGATACGCAGTATTTT
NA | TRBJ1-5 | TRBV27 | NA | CASSLKRNQPQHF | TGTGCCAGCAGTTTGAAGAGGAATCAGCCCCAGCATTTT
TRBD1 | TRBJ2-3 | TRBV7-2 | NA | CASSSGQITDTQYF | TGTGCCAGCAGCTCGGGACAGATCACAGATACGCAGTATTTT
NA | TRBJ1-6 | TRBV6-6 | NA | CASKSGDSPLHF | TGTGCCAGCAAGTCCGGAGATTCACCCCTCCACTTT
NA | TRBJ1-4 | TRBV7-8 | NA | CASSLVGQLKLFF | TGTGCCAGCAGCTTAGTAGGCCAGTTGAAACTGTTTTTT
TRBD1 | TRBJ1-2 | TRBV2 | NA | CASSRTGPAYGYTF | TGTGCCAGCAGTCGGACAGGGCCAGCGTATGGCTACACCTTC
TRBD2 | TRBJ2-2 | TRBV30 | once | CAWTHGLAGVGELFF | TGTGCCTGGACCCATGGGCTAGCGGGGGTAGGGGAGCTGTTTTTT
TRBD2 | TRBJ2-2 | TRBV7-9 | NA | CASSLVVAGDTGELFF | TGTGCCAGCAGCTTAGTAGTAGCGGGGGACACCGGGGAGCTGTTTTTT
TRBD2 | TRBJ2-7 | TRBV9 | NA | CASSVGIEGGSYEQYF | TGTGCCAGCAGCGTAGGGATAGAGGGAGGGTCCTACGAGCAGTACTTC
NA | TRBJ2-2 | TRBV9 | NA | CASSVGQWNTGELFF | TGTGCCAGCAGCGTAGGTCAATGGAACACCGGGGAGCTGTTTTTT
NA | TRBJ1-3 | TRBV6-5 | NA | CASSSSHGNTIYF | TGTGCCAGCAGTTCCTCGCACGGAAACACCATATATTTT
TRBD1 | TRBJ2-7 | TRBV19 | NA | CASSIPGGYEQYF | TGTGCCAGTAGTATTCCAGGGGGCTACGAGCAGTACTTC
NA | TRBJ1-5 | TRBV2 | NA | CASSDAGDNQPQHF | TGTGCCAGCAGTGATGCGGGGGATAATCAGCCCCAGCATTTT
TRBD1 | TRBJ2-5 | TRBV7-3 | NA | CASSPQGAWGETQYF | TGTGCCAGCAGCCCCCAGGGGGCATGGGGAGAGACCCAGTACTTC
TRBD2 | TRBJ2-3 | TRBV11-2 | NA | CASRTSGGVDTQYF | TGTGCCAGCAGGACTAGCGGGGGTGTAGATACGCAGTATTTT
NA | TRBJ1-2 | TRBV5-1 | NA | CASSPEYRGGLGYTF | TGCGCCAGCAGTCCTGAATATCGGGGAGGCCTTGGCTACACCTTC
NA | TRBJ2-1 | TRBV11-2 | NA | CASSLLFTLFF | TGTGCCAGCAGCTTACTCTTCACGCTGTTCTTC
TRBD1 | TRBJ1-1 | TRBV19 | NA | CASSTTATGGKAFF | TGTGCCAGTAGTACCACGGCGACAGGGGGCAAAGCTTTCTTT
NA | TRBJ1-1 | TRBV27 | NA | CASSPQGWTEAFF | TGTGCCAGCAGCCCACAGGGATGGACTGAAGCTTTCTTT
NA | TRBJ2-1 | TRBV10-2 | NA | CASTLVGAASYNEQFF | TGCGCCAGCACCCTGGTGGGGGCGGCCTCCTACAATGAGCAGTTCTTC
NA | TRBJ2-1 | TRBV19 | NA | CASRVGGGAYNEQFF | TGTGCCAGTAGAGTGGGGGGGGGCGCCTACAATGAGCAGTTCTTC
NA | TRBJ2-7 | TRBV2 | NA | CASGGRTSYEQYF | TGTGCCAGCGGGGGACGGACCTCCTACGAGCAGTACTTC
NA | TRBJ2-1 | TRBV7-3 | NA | CASSTPGGLEQFF | TGTGCCAGCAGTACTCCCGGGGGGCTTGAGCAGTTCTTC
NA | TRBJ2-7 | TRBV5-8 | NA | CASSQRGRTYEQYF | TGTGCCAGCAGCCAACGAGGACGGACCTACGAGCAGTACTTC
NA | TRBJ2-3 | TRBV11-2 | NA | CASSFQSDTQYF | TGTGCCAGCAGCTTTCAGTCAGATACGCAGTATTTT
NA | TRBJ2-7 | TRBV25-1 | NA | CASTQVTQISGFNYEQYF | TGTGCCAGCACCCAAGTTACTCAAATAAGCGGGTTTAACTACGAGCAGTACTTC
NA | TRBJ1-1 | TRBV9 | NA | CASSPGRNEAFF | TGTGCCAGCAGCCCAGGACGGAATGAAGCTTTCTTT
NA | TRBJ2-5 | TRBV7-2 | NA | CASSFDWEETQYF | TGTGCCAGCAGCTTTGACTGGGAAGAGACCCAGTACTTC
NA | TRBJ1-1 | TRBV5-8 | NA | CASSLANGVGTEAFF | TGTGCCAGCAGCTTGGCCAATGGGGTAGGGACTGAAGCTTTCTTT
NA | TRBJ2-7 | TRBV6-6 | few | CASTQPSFSYEQYF | TGTGCCAGCACTCAGCCTTCTTTCTCCTACGAGCAGTACTTC
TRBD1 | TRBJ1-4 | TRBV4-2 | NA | CASRDRADEKLFF | TGTGCCAGCAGGGACAGGGCTGATGAAAAACTGTTTTTT